The present TCR beta chain was sequenced within a study of somatic mutations in cytotoxic T cells in rheumatoid arthritis. In the study overall: Flow sorting yielded some V beta antibody-stained T-cell populations at nearly 100% purity, among them V beta1+ cells sequenced for TCRB.

Here immunoSEQ multiplex PCR was the method, and the copy in TCRdb shows in-frame clones only, minus some. The table lists around 15,000 clones, about four fifths of them singletons. Worth noting for this clone: As yet, its antigen is unknown.

The V gene's germline CDR1 is SGDLS and CDR2 YYNGEE. The length of the CDR3 is 11 residues. Trimming removed 4 bases at V and 6 bases at J, with 6 bases between. Findings and caveats of the study: Compared with age-matched healthy controls, rheumatoid arthritis patients did not differ significantly in CD8+ T-cell clonality.

The genes are TRBV9 and TRBJ2-3; D gene ambiguous. Sequenced: CD8+ T cells sorted from blood. The receptor comes from an adult with rheumatoid arthritis. CDR3 nucleotides: TGTGCCAGCAGCACGGGTGATACGCAGTATTTT. Translated, it gives CASSTGDTQYF.